A selection of T cell receptor beta chains follows, all from one sample in a study of T-cell reconstitution after alpha-beta-depleted transplantation in children. A single record per CDR3 protein comes from TCRdb applying MiXCR to the PCR reads. The sample has about 400,000 distinct CDR3 sequences, around 20% seen once. The sample in question was PBMCs from the stem cell graft donor, obtained from the stem cell graft. Receptors were obtained from a human donor who donated a stem cell graft to a child with acute myeloid leukemia. The CDR3 runs from the conserved cysteine through the conserved F or W. D genes are given only for firm matches. Size values are once, few and many counts, or a class for expanded clones, and some rows have none.

clone size: many; V gene: TRBV12-3/TRBV12-4; J gene: TRBJ1-1; D gene: .; CDR3 protein: CASSYSGLAFF; CDR3 DNA: TGTGCCAGCAGTTACTCAGGGTTAGCTTTCTTT
clone size: .; V gene: TRBV2; J gene: TRBJ2-7; D gene: .; CDR3 protein: CASNPGDSIYEQYF; CDR3 DNA: TGTGCCAGCAATCCTGGGGATTCGATTTACGAGCAGTACTTC
clone size: many; V gene: TRBV15; J gene: TRBJ2-1; D gene: TRBD2; CDR3 protein: CATSRDLGLAGYNEQFF; CDR3 DNA: TGTGCCACCAGCAGAGATCTTGGGCTAGCGGGGTACAATGAGCAGTTCTTC
clone size: few; V gene: TRBV28; J gene: TRBJ1-1; D gene: TRBD1; CDR3 protein: CASRPSDRGGTEAFF; CDR3 DNA: TGTGCCAGCAGGCCATCGGACAGGGGTGGAACTGAAGCTTTCTTT
clone size: many; V gene: TRBV29-1; J gene: TRBJ2-7; D gene: TRBD1; CDR3 protein: CSVGQGVNEQYF; CDR3 DNA: TGCAGCGTTGGACAGGGAGTCAACGAGCAGTACTTC
clone size: .; V gene: TRBV6-1; J gene: TRBJ2-1; D gene: TRBD2; CDR3 protein: CASSERPAGAFGDEQFF; CDR3 DNA: TGTGCCAGCAGTGAACGGCCAGCGGGAGCCTTTGGGGATGAGCAGTTCTTC
clone size: few; V gene: TRBV20-1; J gene: TRBJ2-5; D gene: .; CDR3 protein: CSALLEGGETQYF; CDR3 DNA: TGCAGTGCCCTCCTCGAGGGGGGGGAGACCCAGTACTTC
clone size: few; V gene: TRBV20-1; J gene: TRBJ2-7; D gene: TRBD2; CDR3 protein: CSADGTSGPYEQYF; CDR3 DNA: TGCAGTGCCGATGGGACTAGCGGCCCCTACGAGCAGTACTTC
clone size: .; V gene: TRBV7-9; J gene: TRBJ2-7; D gene: .; CDR3 protein: CASSPFEYEQYF; CDR3 DNA: TGTGCCAGCAGCCCCTTTGAGTACGAGCAGTACTTC
clone size: .; V gene: TRBV6-1; J gene: TRBJ1-2; D gene: .; CDR3 protein: CASALTGNYGYTF; CDR3 DNA: TGTGCCAGCGCCCTCACAGGGAACTATGGCTACACCTTC
clone size: few; V gene: TRBV10-3; J gene: TRBJ1-6; D gene: .; CDR3 protein: CAISAGNGDSPLHF; CDR3 DNA: TGTGCCATCAGTGCAGGCAACGGTGATTCACCCCTCCACTTT
clone size: .; V gene: TRBV28; J gene: TRBJ2-1; D gene: TRBD2; CDR3 protein: CASSLSGSGAYNEQFF; CDR3 DNA: TGTGCCAGCAGTTTATCGGGGAGCGGGGCCTACAATGAGCAGTTCTTC
clone size: .; V gene: TRBV6-5; J gene: TRBJ2-1; D gene: TRBD2; CDR3 protein: CASSLLAGGPRSSYNEQFF; CDR3 DNA: TGTGCCAGCAGTTTACTAGCGGGAGGGCCAAGAAGCTCCTACAATGAGCAGTTCTTC
clone size: few; V gene: TRBV28; J gene: TRBJ1-5; D gene: TRBD1; CDR3 protein: CASRKQGAGLQPQHF; CDR3 DNA: TGTGCCAGCAGAAAACAGGGGGCCGGCTTGCAGCCCCAGCATTTT
clone size: many; V gene: TRBV12-3/TRBV12-4; J gene: TRBJ2-3; D gene: .; CDR3 protein: CASSLRPADTQYF; CDR3 DNA: TGTGCCAGCAGTTTGCGCCCAGCAGATACGCAGTATTTT
clone size: few; V gene: TRBV11-1; J gene: TRBJ2-3; D gene: .; CDR3 protein: CASSPGQGVAGGSTDTQYF; CDR3 DNA: TGTGCCAGCAGCCCGGGACAGGGTGTTGCGGGAGGGAGCACAGATACGCAGTATTTT
clone size: few; V gene: TRBV4-1; J gene: TRBJ2-3; D gene: TRBD1; CDR3 protein: CASSGGQYTDTQYF; CDR3 DNA: TGCGCCAGCAGCGGGGGACAGTACACAGATACGCAGTATTTT
clone size: .; V gene: TRBV29-1; J gene: TRBJ2-7; D gene: .; CDR3 protein: CSVEGQGGDYEQYF; CDR3 DNA: TGCAGCGTTGAAGGTCAGGGGGGGGACTACGAGCAGTACTTC
clone size: .; V gene: TRBV25-1; J gene: TRBJ2-1; D gene: .; CDR3 protein: CASSESGSDEQFF; CDR3 DNA: TGTGCCAGCAGTGAATCCGGGTCCGATGAGCAGTTCTTC
clone size: few; V gene: TRBV20-1; J gene: TRBJ1-1; D gene: TRBD1; CDR3 protein: CSARDRVAEAFF; CDR3 DNA: TGCAGTGCTCGTGACAGGGTGGCTGAAGCTTTCTTT
clone size: .; V gene: TRBV3-1; J gene: TRBJ2-7; D gene: .; CDR3 protein: CASSKERQSFYEQYF; CDR3 DNA: TGTGCCAGCAGCAAAGAGAGGCAGAGTTTCTACGAGCAGTACTTC
clone size: .; V gene: TRBV4-1; J gene: TRBJ2-3; D gene: .; CDR3 protein: CASSIRRPSTDTQYF; CDR3 DNA: TGCGCCAGCAGCATAAGAAGACCTAGCACAGATACGCAGTATTTT
clone size: .; V gene: TRBV5-1; J gene: TRBJ2-7; D gene: .; CDR3 protein: CASSLVSGASYEQYF; CDR3 DNA: TGCGCCAGCAGCTTGGTGTCCGGGGCCTCCTACGAGCAGTACTTC
clone size: few; V gene: TRBV7-9; J gene: TRBJ1-5; D gene: .; CDR3 protein: CASSLEPGLSNQPQHF; CDR3 DNA: TGTGCCAGCAGCTTAGAGCCAGGGCTTAGCAATCAGCCCCAGCATTTT
clone size: many; V gene: TRBV12-3/TRBV12-4; J gene: TRBJ1-1; D gene: .; CDR3 protein: CASSTHGRDTEAFF; CDR3 DNA: TGTGCCAGCAGTACCCATGGGAGAGACACTGAAGCTTTCTTT
clone size: once; V gene: TRBV11-1; J gene: TRBJ2-5; D gene: .; CDR3 protein: CASSLGVEGGQSRETQYF; CDR3 DNA: TGTGCCAGCAGCTTAGGTGTTGAGGGTGGACAGAGTCGGGAGACCCAGTACTTC
clone size: many; V gene: TRBV20-1; J gene: TRBJ1-1; D gene: .; CDR3 protein: CSARDLVATEAFF; CDR3 DNA: TGCAGTGCTAGAGATCTGGTCGCCACTGAAGCTTTCTTT
clone size: few; V gene: TRBV5-1; J gene: TRBJ2-1; D gene: .; CDR3 protein: CASSLSSPGTFYNEQFF; CDR3 DNA: TGCGCCAGCAGCTTGTCCTCTCCCGGGACCTTCTACAATGAGCAGTTCTTC
clone size: few; V gene: TRBV20-1; J gene: TRBJ2-3; D gene: .; CDR3 protein: CSVRLGGADTQYF; CDR3 DNA: TGCAGTGTTAGACTTGGTGGCGCAGATACGCAGTATTTT
clone size: .; V gene: TRBV12-3/TRBV12-4; J gene: TRBJ1-1; D gene: TRBD1; CDR3 protein: CASSAPWAGGFGTEAFF; CDR3 DNA: TGTGCCAGCAGCGCCCCTTGGGCAGGGGGCTTTGGCACTGAAGCTTTCTTT
clone size: few; V gene: TRBV12-3/TRBV12-4; J gene: TRBJ2-2; D gene: .; CDR3 protein: CASSLRHPSDTGELFF; CDR3 DNA: TGTGCCAGCAGTTTACGGCATCCGTCGGACACCGGGGAGCTGTTTTTT
clone size: .; V gene: TRBV27; J gene: TRBJ2-1; D gene: TRBD2; CDR3 protein: CASRRGGGSNNEQFF; CDR3 DNA: TGTGCCAGCAGAAGAGGCGGGGGTAGTAACAATGAGCAGTTCTTC
clone size: many; V gene: TRBV5-1; J gene: TRBJ2-5; D gene: .; CDR3 protein: CASSLDRQETQYF; CDR3 DNA: TGTGCCAGCAGTTTAGACAGGCAAGAGACCCAGTACTTC
clone size: many; V gene: TRBV12-3/TRBV12-4; J gene: TRBJ2-3; D gene: TRBD2; CDR3 protein: CASSRTSDNTDTQYF; CDR3 DNA: TGTGCCAGCAGCAGGACTAGCGATAACACAGATACGCAGTATTTT
clone size: few; V gene: TRBV30; J gene: TRBJ2-3; D gene: .; CDR3 protein: CAWSVVQLNKYF; CDR3 DNA: TGTGCCTGGAGTGTAGTCCAGCTTAACAAGTATTTT
clone size: many; V gene: TRBV6-1; J gene: TRBJ2-3; D gene: .; CDR3 protein: CASRPDYRTDTQYF; CDR3 DNA: TGTGCCAGCAGACCGGACTACCGCACAGATACGCAGTATTTT
clone size: .; V gene: TRBV24-1; J gene: TRBJ2-1; D gene: .; CDR3 protein: CATSAQRDNEQFF; CDR3 DNA: TGTGCCACCAGTGCTCAGCGGGACAATGAGCAGTTCTTC
clone size: few; V gene: TRBV5-1; J gene: TRBJ2-1; D gene: .; CDR3 protein: CASSPQTSYNEQFF; CDR3 DNA: TGCGCCAGCAGCCCCCAAACCTCCTACAATGAGCAGTTCTTC
clone size: many; V gene: TRBV27; J gene: TRBJ2-7; D gene: .; CDR3 protein: CASTYSGRFYEQYF; CDR3 DNA: TGTGCCAGCACCTACTCGGGACGGTTTTACGAGCAGTACTTC
clone size: few; V gene: TRBV4-3; J gene: TRBJ2-1; D gene: .; CDR3 protein: CASSQVGGERNEQFF; CDR3 DNA: TGCGCCAGCAGCCAAGTAGGAGGGGAGCGGAATGAGCAGTTCTTC
clone size: few; V gene: TRBV5-5; J gene: TRBJ1-1; D gene: TRBD1; CDR3 protein: CASSTTGLETEAFF; CDR3 DNA: TGTGCCAGCAGCACGACAGGGCTGGAGACTGAAGCTTTCTTT
clone size: .; V gene: TRBV7-2; J gene: TRBJ2-1; D gene: .; CDR3 protein: CASSLGGTPLEQFF; CDR3 DNA: TGTGCCAGCAGCTTAGGGGGGACACCTCTAGAGCAGTTCTTC
clone size: .; V gene: TRBV20-1; J gene: TRBJ2-1; D gene: TRBD2; CDR3 protein: CSAFSGKDNEQFF; CDR3 DNA: TGCAGTGCTTTTAGCGGGAAGGACAATGAGCAGTTCTTC
clone size: .; V gene: TRBV5-1; J gene: TRBJ2-7; D gene: .; CDR3 protein: CASSLSGSSSPYEQYF; CDR3 DNA: TGCGCCAGCAGCTTGTCGGGCAGCTCATCCCCCTACGAGCAGTACTTC
clone size: .; V gene: TRBV14; J gene: TRBJ2-1; D gene: TRBD2; CDR3 protein: CASSQGAGRPYNEQFF; CDR3 DNA: TGTGCCAGCAGCCAAGGAGCCGGGAGGCCATACAATGAGCAGTTCTTC
clone size: many; V gene: TRBV29-1; J gene: TRBJ2-7; D gene: .; CDR3 protein: CSASSQANSYEQYF; CDR3 DNA: TGCAGCGCGTCCAGCCAAGCGAACTCCTACGAGCAGTACTTC
clone size: .; V gene: TRBV6-2/TRBV6-3; J gene: TRBJ2-5; D gene: .; CDR3 protein: CASSQQGSGETQYF; CDR3 DNA: TGTGCCAGCAGTCAACAGGGTAGCGGGGAGACCCAGTACTTC
clone size: many; V gene: TRBV6-1; J gene: TRBJ1-2; D gene: TRBD1; CDR3 protein: CASRLTGVSNYGYTF; CDR3 DNA: TGTGCCAGCAGGCTGACAGGGGTTTCTAACTATGGCTACACCTTC
clone size: many; V gene: TRBV20-1; J gene: TRBJ2-1; D gene: TRBD2; CDR3 protein: CSAEAGLAGDEQFF; CDR3 DNA: TGCAGTGCAGAAGCGGGACTAGCGGGAGATGAGCAGTTCTTC
clone size: few; V gene: TRBV5-1; J gene: TRBJ2-7; D gene: .; CDR3 protein: CASSQGFYEQYF; CDR3 DNA: TGCGCCAGCAGCCAAGGTTTTTACGAGCAGTACTTC